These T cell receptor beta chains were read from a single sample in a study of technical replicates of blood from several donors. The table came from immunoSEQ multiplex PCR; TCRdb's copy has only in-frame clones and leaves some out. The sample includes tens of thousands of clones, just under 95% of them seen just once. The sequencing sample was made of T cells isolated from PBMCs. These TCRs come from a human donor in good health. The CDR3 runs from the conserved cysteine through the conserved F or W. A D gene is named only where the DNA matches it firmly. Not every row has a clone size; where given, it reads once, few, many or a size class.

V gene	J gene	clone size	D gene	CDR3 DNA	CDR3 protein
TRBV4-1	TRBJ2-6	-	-	TGCGCCAGCAGCCGCGAAGACAACTCTGGGGCCAACGTCCTGACTTTC	CASSREDNSGANVLTF
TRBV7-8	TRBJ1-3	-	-	TGTGCCAGCAGCTCCTGGACAGACCTCTCCGGAAACACCATATATTTT	CASSSWTDLSGNTIYF
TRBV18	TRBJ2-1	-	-	TGTGCCAGCTCTCTCCCGAACAGGGAAGGTGAGCAGTTCTTC	CASSLPNREGEQFF
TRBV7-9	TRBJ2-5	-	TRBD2	TGTGCCAGCAGCCGGGAGGGGACAATCGGGCAAGAGACCCAGTACTTC	CASSREGTIGQETQYF
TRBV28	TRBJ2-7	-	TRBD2	TGTGCCAGCAGTGACCAACTAGCGGGATTCAACTACGAGCAGTACTTC	CASSDQLAGFNYEQYF
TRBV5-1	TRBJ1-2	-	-	TGCGCCAGCAGTGGAACCGGACAGTCTAGCTATGGCTACACCTTC	CASSGTGQSSYGYTF
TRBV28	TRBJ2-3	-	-	TGTGCCAGCATTCTAGGGCCGGGAGGGGGCACATATACGCAGTATTTT	CASILGPGGGTYTQYF
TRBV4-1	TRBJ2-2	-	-	TGCGCCAGCAGCCAAGGACAGACCACCGGGGAGCTGTTTTTT	CASSQGQTTGELFF
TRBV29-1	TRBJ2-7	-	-	TGCAGCGGGGGGGACCTCTACGAGCAGTACTTC	CSGGDLYEQYF
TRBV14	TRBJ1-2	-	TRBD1	TGTGCCAGCAGCCAAGGCAGGGGGCCCTATGGCTACACCTTC	CASSQGRGPYGYTF
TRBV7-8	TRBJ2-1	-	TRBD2	TGTGCCAGCAGCTTAGGTGGGTCGGGGGGGCGTGAGCAGTTCTTC	CASSLGGSGGREQFF
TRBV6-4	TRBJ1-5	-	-	TGTGCCAGCAGTTCAGGGGCCGATAGCAATCAGCCCCAGCATTTT	CASSSGADSNQPQHF
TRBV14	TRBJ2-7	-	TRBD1	TGTGCCAGCAGCCTGGGACAGGGCCCCTACGAGCAGTACTTC	CASSLGQGPYEQYF
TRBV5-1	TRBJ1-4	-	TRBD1	TGCGCCAGCAGCTTCGTCCCGGGACAGGGGGCGGATGAAAAACTGTTTTTT	CASSFVPGQGADEKLFF
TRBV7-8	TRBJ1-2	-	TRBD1	TGTGCCAGCAGCTTAAGAGAGGGGGCGCAGGGCTACACCTTC	CASSLREGAQGYTF
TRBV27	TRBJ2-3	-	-	TGTGCCAGTATGACAGTACCCACAGATACGCAGTATTTT	CASMTVPTDTQYF
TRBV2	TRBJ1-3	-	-	TGTGCCAGCATTAAAAGGGACACGAGAAACACCATATATTTT	CASIKRDTRNTIYF
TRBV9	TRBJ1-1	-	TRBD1	TGTGCCAGCAGCGTTGAAGACAGGGGGTATTCTGAAGCTTTCTTT	CASSVEDRGYSEAFF
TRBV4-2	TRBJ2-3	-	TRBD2	TGTGCCAGCAGCTCCAGACTAGCGGGAGGCACAGATACGCAGTATTTT	CASSSRLAGGTDTQYF
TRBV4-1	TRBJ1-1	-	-	TGCGCCAGCAGCCAAGAAACGACAGCACAAGTTGAAGCTTTCTTT	CASSQETTAQVEAFF
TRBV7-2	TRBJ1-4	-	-	TGTGCCAGCAGCTTAGTAATCGGGATTAATGAAAAACTGTTTTTT	CASSLVIGINEKLFF
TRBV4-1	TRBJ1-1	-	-	TGCGCCAGCAGCCAGGCCTCCCGGGGGGGAGAGGCTTTCTTT	CASSQASRGGEAFF
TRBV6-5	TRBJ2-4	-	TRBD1	TGTGCCAGCAGTTACGACAGGGAGAACATTCAGTACTTC	CASSYDRENIQYF
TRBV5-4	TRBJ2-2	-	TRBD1	TGTGCCAGCAGTCCGGACAGGGGGCCGACCGGGGAGCTGTTTTTT	CASSPDRGPTGELFF
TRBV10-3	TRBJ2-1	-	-	TGTGCCATTTCTGGGAGCGGCAGTGAGCAGTTCTTC	CAISGSGSEQFF
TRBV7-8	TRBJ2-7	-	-	TGTGCCAGTCGCGCTGTGACACTCTCCTACGAGCAGTACTTC	CASRAVTLSYEQYF
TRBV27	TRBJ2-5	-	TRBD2	TGTGCCAGCAGTTCCATAGCGGGGGGGGCGAGGACCCAGTACTTC	CASSSIAGGARTQYF
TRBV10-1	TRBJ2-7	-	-	TGCGCCAGCAGTCTTAGGGAGGACTACGAGCAGTACTTC	CASSLREDYEQYF
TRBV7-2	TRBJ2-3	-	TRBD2	TGTGCCAGCAGCCGGGACTACTCAGATACGCAGTATTTT	CASSRDYSDTQYF
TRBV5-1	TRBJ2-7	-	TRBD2	TGCGCCAGCAGCTTGGTCGTGACTAGCGGGTCGAGTGAGCAGTACTTC	CASSLVVTSGSSEQYF
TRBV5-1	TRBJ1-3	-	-	TGCGCCAGCAGCTTGGGTCCGACAGACGACTCTGGAAACACCATATATTTT	CASSLGPTDDSGNTIYF
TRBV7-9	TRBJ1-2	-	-	TGTGCCAGCAGCCTTAGACAGGATCCCTCCTATGGCTACACCTTC	CASSLRQDPSYGYTF
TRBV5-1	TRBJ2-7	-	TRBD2	TGCGCCAGCAGCCCTAGCGGGGGGGTTTACGAGCAGTACTTC	CASSPSGGVYEQYF
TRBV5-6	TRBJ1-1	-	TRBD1	TGTGCCAGCACCAAACGGGACAGAACTAACACTGAAGCTTTCTTT	CASTKRDRTNTEAFF
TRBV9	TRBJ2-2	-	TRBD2	TGTGCCAGCAGCGTAGCCGGACTAGCGGGACTCACCGGGGAGCTGTTTTTT	CASSVAGLAGLTGELFF
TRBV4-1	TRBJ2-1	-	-	TGCGCCAGCAGCCAAAGCGCGTACAATGAGCAGTTCTTC	CASSQSAYNEQFF
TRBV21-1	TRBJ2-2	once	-	TGTGCCAGCAGCGAGGGACAGGGGGCATGGAGTGTTGTGACCGGGGAGCTGTTTTTT	CASSEGQGAWSVVTGELFF
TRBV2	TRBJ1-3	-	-	TGTGCCAGCAGTTTTTTTGCGGAAGGAAACACCATATATTTT	CASSFFAEGNTIYF
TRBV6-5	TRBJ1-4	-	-	TGTGCCAGCAGAGCAGGGTTTTCTTATGAAAAACTGTTTTTT	CASRAGFSYEKLFF
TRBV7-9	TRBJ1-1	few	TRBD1	TGTGCCAGCAGCCCCTCGACAGGGGGCACTGAAGCTTTCTTT	CASSPSTGGTEAFF
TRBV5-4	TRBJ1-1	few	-	TGTGCCAGCAGCTTGGAGTCAAGAGCTGAAGCTTTCTTT	CASSLESRAEAFF
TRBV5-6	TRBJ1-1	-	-	TGTGCCAGCAGCTTCGCGGCCACTGAAGCTTTCTTT	CASSFAATEAFF
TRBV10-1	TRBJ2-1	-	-	TGCGCCAGCAGTGAACGGGATGAGCAGTTCTTC	CASSERDEQFF
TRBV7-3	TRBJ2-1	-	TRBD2	TGTGCCAGCAGCTTAGGCCAGCGGGGTAACAATGAGCAGTTCTTC	CASSLGQRGNNEQFF
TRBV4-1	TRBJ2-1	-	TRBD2	TGCGCCAGCAGCCAAATAGCGGGACCCTACAATGAGCAGTTCTTC	CASSQIAGPYNEQFF
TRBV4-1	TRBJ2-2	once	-	TGCGCCAGCAGCCAAGACCCGGGACTCAACACCGGGGAGCTGTTTTTT	CASSQDPGLNTGELFF
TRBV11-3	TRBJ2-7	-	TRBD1	TGTGCCAGCAGCTTAGGGGACAGCCGCGAGCAGTACTTC	CASSLGDSREQYF
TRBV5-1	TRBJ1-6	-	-	TGCGCCAGCAGCTTGGATAGCACATCGGCTTCACCCCTCCACTTT	CASSLDSTSASPLHF
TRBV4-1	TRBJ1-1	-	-	TGCGCCAGCAGCCCGAGTCCAGGGATGAACACTGAAGCTTTCTTT	CASSPSPGMNTEAFF
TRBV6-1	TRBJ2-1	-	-	TGTGCCAGCAGTGAACCTGGCAGGAACAATGAGCAGTTCTTC	CASSEPGRNNEQFF
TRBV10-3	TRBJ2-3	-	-	TGTGCCATCAGTGAGCCGGGTCGAGATACGCAGTATTTT	CAISEPGRDTQYF
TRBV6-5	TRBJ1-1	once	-	TGTGCCAGCATTCAACGGGGGAATCGGGCTTTCTTT	CASIQRGNRAFF
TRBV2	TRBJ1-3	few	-	TGTGCCAGCAGTGAACAGGGGGGAAACACCATATATTTT	CASSEQGGNTIYF
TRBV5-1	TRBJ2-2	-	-	TGCGCCAGCGCAGGAGGGGTCTCGGACACCGGGGAGCTGTTTTTT	CASAGGVSDTGELFF
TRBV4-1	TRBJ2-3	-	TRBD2	TGCGCCAGCAGCCAAGAGGGGACTAGCGGGGGGGCCGCAGATACGCAGTATTTT	CASSQEGTSGGAADTQYF